This T cell receptor beta chain emerged from a study of OX40 agonist ivuxolimab in advanced cancers. About the study: The patients received ivuxolimab by intravenous route every 2 weeks at 0.01 to 10 mg/kg. Three dose-escalation patients had partial responses: one with hepatocellular carcinoma and two with cutaneous melanoma.

Notes on the study in general: Some patients without response likewise showed low normalized clonal expansion. In CD8+ T cells, expanded clones were on average more numerous than in CD4+.

Of note for this clone: The target antigen is unknown.

Libraries were prepared by immunoSEQ multiplex PCR; TCRdb keeps only in-frame clonotypes and omits some of them. The sample contains 70,000 or so clones, 80% to 85% of which appear only once. CDR1 is SGHRS, CDR2 YFSETQ, per germline. V was shortened by 4 bases and J by 4 bases, with 21 bases between the two germline ends. The length of the CDR3 is 17 residues. The chain has TRBV5-1 and TRBJ2-1; D tentatively fits TRBD1 or TRBD2 (5 bases each). This clonotype was obtained from an adult with an advanced solid tumor such as melanoma, head and neck, liver or kidney cancer. The material was CD4+ or CD8+ T cells sorted from blood, obtained in a trial of the OX40 agonist ivuxolimab. CDR3 protein: CASSTEYGTRTYNEQFF. For the CDR3, the DNA is TGCGCCAGCAGCACCGAATATGGGACGAGAACTTACAATGAGCAGTTCTTC.